These T cell receptor beta chains were read from a single sample in a study of prognosis after radiotherapy for stage I lung cancer. TCRdb ran MiXCR on the multiplex PCR reads and lists one entry per CDR3 protein. The table has fewer than 20,000 distinct CDR3 sequences, 55% seen once. The sample was PBMCs, taken before or after stereotactic body radiation therapy (not recorded which). These receptor sequences come from a donor aged 50 or older with non-small cell lung cancer. Both conserved end residues are part of each CDR3. The order of the fields is CDR3 length, J gene, clone size, V gene, D gene, CDR3 DNA, CDR3 protein. D genes are given only for firm matches. The listing skips clone size in some rows; elsewhere it reads once, few, many or a size class.

len: 13
j_gene: TRBJ2-1
abundance: .
v_gene: TRBV27
d_gene: .
CDR3nt: TGTGCCAGCAGTCTCGATACGTCGGATGAGCAGTTCTTC
CDR3aa: CASSLDTSDEQFF

len: 17
j_gene: TRBJ2-6
abundance: .
v_gene: TRBV6-1
d_gene: .
CDR3nt: TGTGCCAGCACCTGGGACAGTGGGCGGTCGGGGGCCAACTTCCTGACTTTC
CDR3aa: CASTWDSGRSGANFLTF

len: 14
j_gene: TRBJ1-2
abundance: .
v_gene: TRBV5-1
d_gene: TRBD1
CDR3nt: TGCGCCAGCAGCCCGGGACAGGGCAACTATGGCTACACCTTC
CDR3aa: CASSPGQGNYGYTF

len: 17
j_gene: TRBJ1-1
abundance: .
v_gene: TRBV28
d_gene: TRBD1
CDR3nt: TGTGCCAGCAGCTACAGAAAGGGGGCGAGAAAAAACACTGAAGCTTTCTTT
CDR3aa: CASSYRKGARKNTEAFF

len: 15
j_gene: TRBJ2-1
abundance: many
v_gene: TRBV10-3
d_gene: TRBD2
CDR3nt: TGTGCCATCAGTGAGTCTCGGGGGGCCTACAATGAGCAGTTCTTC
CDR3aa: CAISESRGAYNEQFF

len: 13
j_gene: TRBJ1-2
abundance: .
v_gene: TRBV28
d_gene: .
CDR3nt: TGTGCCAGCAGTTTTTCCATAACCATCGGCTACACCTTC
CDR3aa: CASSFSITIGYTF

len: 11
j_gene: TRBJ1-1
abundance: many
v_gene: TRBV28
d_gene: .
CDR3nt: TGTGCCAGCAGTGTCCCCTCACGTGCTTTCTTT
CDR3aa: CASSVPSRAFF

len: 15
j_gene: TRBJ2-7
abundance: many
v_gene: TRBV10-3
d_gene: TRBD1
CDR3nt: TGTGCCATCAGTGAATTACAGGGGGGAATTTACGAGCAGTACTTC
CDR3aa: CAISELQGGIYEQYF

len: 17
j_gene: TRBJ2-1
abundance: .
v_gene: TRBV5-1
d_gene: .
CDR3nt: TGCGCCAGCAGCCCGCTGGGCTTGGACTCTTTCAGCAATGAGCAGTTCTTC
CDR3aa: CASSPLGLDSFSNEQFF

len: 15
j_gene: TRBJ1-5
abundance: .
v_gene: TRBV27
d_gene: .
CDR3nt: TGTGCCAGCAGGCGATTCGGTTCCGTCAATCAGCCCCAGCATTTT
CDR3aa: CASRRFGSVNQPQHF

len: 15
j_gene: TRBJ1-1
abundance: .
v_gene: TRBV11-1
d_gene: .
CDR3nt: TGTGCCAGCAGTTTATCCCCAGGGATGGGCACTGAAGCTTTCTTT
CDR3aa: CASSLSPGMGTEAFF

len: 12
j_gene: TRBJ1-5
abundance: many
v_gene: TRBV28
d_gene: .
CDR3nt: TGTGCCAGCAGTTTAAAGGATCAGCCCCAGCATTTT
CDR3aa: CASSLKDQPQHF

len: 12
j_gene: TRBJ1-1
abundance: many
v_gene: TRBV12-3/TRBV12-4
d_gene: .
CDR3nt: TGTGCCAGCAGGGCAGGGAACACTGAAGCTTTCTTT
CDR3aa: CASRAGNTEAFF

len: 16
j_gene: TRBJ2-7
abundance: many
v_gene: TRBV10-2
d_gene: TRBD2
CDR3nt: TGCGCCAGCAGTGGGCGGGGACTAGCGGGAACCTACGAGCAGTACTTC
CDR3aa: CASSGRGLAGTYEQYF

len: 14
j_gene: TRBJ2-7
abundance: medium-sized
v_gene: TRBV27
d_gene: TRBD1
CDR3nt: TGTGCCAGCAGTTTAAGGGGACAGGCCTACGAGCAGTACTTC
CDR3aa: CASSLRGQAYEQYF

len: 15
j_gene: TRBJ2-7
abundance: .
v_gene: TRBV5-5
d_gene: .
CDR3nt: TGTGCCAGCAGGTACCGGACAGCCTCCTCCTACGAGCAGTACTTC
CDR3aa: CASRYRTASSYEQYF

len: 14
j_gene: TRBJ2-7
abundance: medium-sized
v_gene: TRBV11-2
d_gene: .
CDR3nt: TGTGCCAGCAGCTTAGTACGTGGCCGGGGAGAGCAGTACTTC
CDR3aa: CASSLVRGRGEQYF

len: 11
j_gene: TRBJ1-2
abundance: once
v_gene: TRBV9
d_gene: .
CDR3nt: TGTGCCAGCAGCGCACCAGATGGCTACACCTTC
CDR3aa: CASSAPDGYTF

len: 12
j_gene: TRBJ1-2
abundance: medium-sized
v_gene: TRBV19
d_gene: .
CDR3nt: TGTGCCAGTAGTATGCCCCCTCAAGGCTACACCTTC
CDR3aa: CASSMPPQGYTF

len: 14
j_gene: TRBJ2-7
abundance: once
v_gene: TRBV11-2
d_gene: TRBD1
CDR3nt: TGTGCCAGCAGCTACAACAGGGGCTCCTACGAGCAGTACTTC
CDR3aa: CASSYNRGSYEQYF

len: 11
j_gene: TRBJ2-5
abundance: .
v_gene: TRBV20-1
d_gene: .
CDR3nt: TGCAGTGATAGGTCGCAGGAGACCAAGTACTTC
CDR3aa: CSDRSQETKYF

len: 17
j_gene: TRBJ2-6
abundance: many
v_gene: TRBV7-2
d_gene: .
CDR3nt: TGTGCCAGCAGCTTAGAATCGTCCGCGTCTGGGGCCAACGTCCTGACTTTC
CDR3aa: CASSLESSASGANVLTF

len: 19
j_gene: TRBJ2-1
abundance: .
v_gene: TRBV7-2
d_gene: .
CDR3nt: TGTGCCAGCAGCCTCCGGCCTATCGGGAGTACCCCGATTAGGGGTGAGCAGTTCTTC
CDR3aa: CASSLRPIGSTPIRGEQFF

len: 16
j_gene: TRBJ2-3
abundance: .
v_gene: TRBV27
d_gene: .
CDR3nt: TGTGCCAGCAGTTTGTCCGACGGAAGAAAGAGAGATACGCAGTATTTT
CDR3aa: CASSLSDGRKRDTQYF

len: 15
j_gene: TRBJ1-5
abundance: .
v_gene: TRBV27
d_gene: TRBD1
CDR3nt: TGTGCCAGCAGTGTACAGGGGACGGGCAATCAGCCCCAGCATTTT
CDR3aa: CASSVQGTGNQPQHF

len: 15
j_gene: TRBJ2-3
abundance: .
v_gene: TRBV11-2
d_gene: .
CDR3nt: TGTGCCAGCAGCTTAAGGACCACTTACACAGATACGCAGTATTTT
CDR3aa: CASSLRTTYTDTQYF

len: 12
j_gene: TRBJ2-2
abundance: .
v_gene: TRBV19
d_gene: .
CDR3nt: TGTGCTAGCCTAATGAACACCGGGGAGCTGTTTTTT
CDR3aa: CASLMNTGELFF

len: 16
j_gene: TRBJ2-7
abundance: medium-sized
v_gene: TRBV2
d_gene: TRBD1
CDR3nt: TGTGCCAGCAGTGAATTCTGGACAGGGGAACGTTACGAGCAGTACTTC
CDR3aa: CASSEFWTGERYEQYF

len: 15
j_gene: TRBJ2-5
abundance: .
v_gene: TRBV19
d_gene: TRBD1
CDR3nt: TGTGCCAGTAGTATGGTGGGGACAGGGGAAGATACCCAGTACTTC
CDR3aa: CASSMVGTGEDTQYF

len: 15
j_gene: TRBJ2-7
abundance: .
v_gene: TRBV5-1
d_gene: .
CDR3nt: TGCGCCAGCAAGGGCGGAGCGCAGCCATCCTACGAGCAGTACTTC
CDR3aa: CASKGGAQPSYEQYF

len: 14
j_gene: TRBJ2-7
abundance: many
v_gene: TRBV18
d_gene: .
CDR3nt: TGTGCCAGCTCACCATCGAGCGGATCCTACGAGCAGTACTTC
CDR3aa: CASSPSSGSYEQYF

len: 15
j_gene: TRBJ2-7
abundance: .
v_gene: TRBV27
d_gene: .
CDR3nt: TGTGCCAACAGTTTAGAGGGAGTAGTGTCTTACGAGCAGTACTTC
CDR3aa: CANSLEGVVSYEQYF

len: 14
j_gene: TRBJ2-3
abundance: .
v_gene: TRBV2
d_gene: .
CDR3nt: TGTTTCAGCAGTCGGGACTCTGGCACAGATACGCAGTATTTT
CDR3aa: CFSSRDSGTDTQYF

len: 16
j_gene: TRBJ2-1
abundance: .
v_gene: TRBV5-1
d_gene: TRBD2
CDR3nt: TGCGCCAGCAGCTTGGGACTAGCGGGAGTTTCAGGTGAGCAGTTCTTC
CDR3aa: CASSLGLAGVSGEQFF

len: 15
j_gene: TRBJ1-1
abundance: .
v_gene: TRBV5-1
d_gene: .
CDR3nt: TGCGCCAGCAGCTTGGCGGGGGGTCCGAACACTGAAGCTTTCTTT
CDR3aa: CASSLAGGPNTEAFF

len: 13
j_gene: TRBJ1-1
abundance: .
v_gene: TRBV28
d_gene: .
CDR3nt: TGTGCCAGCAGTTCTTTCCCCACACCTGAAGCTTTCTTT
CDR3aa: CASSSFPTPEAFF

len: 13
j_gene: TRBJ2-1
abundance: .
v_gene: TRBV6-2/TRBV6-3
d_gene: .
CDR3nt: TGTGCCAGCAGTTACTCCGGAGGTGATGAGCATTTCTTC
CDR3aa: CASSYSGGDEHFF

len: 14
j_gene: TRBJ2-7
abundance: many
v_gene: TRBV30
d_gene: TRBD2
CDR3nt: TGTGCCTGGAGTGTAGCGGGATTCTCCTACGAGCAGTACTTC
CDR3aa: CAWSVAGFSYEQYF

len: 13
j_gene: TRBJ2-1
abundance: once
v_gene: TRBV10-3
d_gene: .
CDR3nt: TGTGCCATCAGTGATTCTGGGCTCCCTGAGCAGTTCTTC
CDR3aa: CAISDSGLPEQFF

len: 13
j_gene: TRBJ1-1
abundance: medium-sized
v_gene: TRBV5-1
d_gene: .
CDR3nt: TGCGCCAGCAGCTTGGGGGGATTGGGTGAAGCTTTCTTT
CDR3aa: CASSLGGLGEAFF

len: 14
j_gene: TRBJ1-3
abundance: many
v_gene: TRBV3-1
d_gene: .
CDR3nt: TGTGCCAGCAGTCGGGACATCAAAGGAAGCACCATATATTTT
CDR3aa: CASSRDIKGSTIYF

len: 12
j_gene: TRBJ2-3
abundance: many
v_gene: TRBV19
d_gene: .
CDR3nt: TGTGCCAGTAGTCCGACTTGGAGGACGCAGTATTTT
CDR3aa: CASSPTWRTQYF

len: 13
j_gene: TRBJ1-4
abundance: .
v_gene: TRBV30
d_gene: .
CDR3nt: TGTGCCTGGAGTTTAGGACCTCAAGAAAAACTGTTTTTT
CDR3aa: CAWSLGPQEKLFF

len: 15
j_gene: TRBJ2-7
abundance: .
v_gene: TRBV28
d_gene: TRBD2
CDR3nt: TGTGCCAGCAGTTCGATAGCGGGACCCTCCTACGAGCAGTACTTC
CDR3aa: CASSSIAGPSYEQYF

len: 12
j_gene: TRBJ1-1
abundance: many
v_gene: TRBV28
d_gene: .
CDR3nt: TGTGCCAGCATTCCCATGGGCACTGAAGCTTTCTTT
CDR3aa: CASIPMGTEAFF

len: 14
j_gene: TRBJ2-7
abundance: .
v_gene: TRBV4-3
d_gene: .
CDR3nt: TGCGCCAGCAGCCAAGATCTGGAATCTGGCGAGCAGTACTTC
CDR3aa: CASSQDLESGEQYF

len: 16
j_gene: TRBJ1-5
abundance: many
v_gene: TRBV7-8
d_gene: .
CDR3nt: TGTGCCAGCAGCGATAGGGGTAGAGGAGGTAATCAGCCCCAGCATTTT
CDR3aa: CASSDRGRGGNQPQHF

len: 15
j_gene: TRBJ1-2
abundance: medium-sized
v_gene: TRBV20-1
d_gene: .
CDR3nt: TGCAGTGCTAGAGATTTCGGGACATCTAACTATGGCTACACCTTC
CDR3aa: CSARDFGTSNYGYTF